A selection of T cell receptor beta chains follows, all from one sample in a study of identical twins. TCRdb re-called the 5' RACE reads through MiXCR, storing one row per CDR3 protein. Of 700,000 to 950,000 distinct CDR3 sequences in the sample, 9% to 15% were seen once. These data also featured in a second study, about yellow fever vaccine responses in identical twins.

Sequencing was performed on PBMCs. These receptors were collected from a woman between 18 and 29 years old in good health. Both conserved end residues are part of each CDR3. The D gene is left open where the match is weak. Some rows mark clone size as missing; the rest say once, few, many or name a class of expanded clone.

>TRBV2|NA|NA|TRBJ2-5
TGTGCCAGCAGCCCGACTAGGTGGAGAGAGACCCAGTACTTC
CASSPTRWRETQYF
>TRBV5-1|few|NA|TRBJ2-7
TGCGCCAGCAGCTTGCAATCCGAAGCCTACGAGCAGTACTTC
CASSLQSEAYEQYF
>TRBV28|few|NA|TRBJ1-6
TGTGCCAGCAGATCTCCGGGACGGGATAATTCACCCCTCCACTTT
CASRSPGRDNSPLHF
>TRBV10-3|many|NA|TRBJ1-6
TGTGCCATCAGTGATTTCGATTCACCCCTCCACTTT
CAISDFDSPLHF
>TRBV7-9|NA|TRBD2|TRBJ2-3
TGTGCCAGCAACCCTAGCGGGAGCGAAACCTACACAGATACGCAGTATTTT
CASNPSGSETYTDTQYF
>TRBV4-1|NA|TRBD2|TRBJ2-1
TGCGCCAGCAGCCAAGTAGCGGGTGGCCCCGGGTATGAGCAGTTCTTC
CASSQVAGGPGYEQFF
>TRBV7-8|NA|TRBD2|TRBJ2-3
TGTGCCAGCAGCTCCCATCTGGTGATAGCGGGGGGCACAGATACGCAGTATTTT
CASSSHLVIAGGTDTQYF
>TRBV15|NA|TRBD2|TRBJ2-2
TGTGCCACCAGCAGACACGGGACTAGCGGCCTCACAAACACCGGGGAGCTGTTTTTT
CATSRHGTSGLTNTGELFF
>TRBV5-1|many|NA|TRBJ2-1
TGCGCCAGCAGCTTGACAGCCCATGCCTACAATGAGCAGTTCTTC
CASSLTAHAYNEQFF
>TRBV27|few|TRBD2|TRBJ2-1
TGTGCCAGCAGTCCACCCCGGCACGCAGGGACTAAGGGCAATGAGCAGTTCTTC
CASSPPRHAGTKGNEQFF
>TRBV20-1|NA|NA|TRBJ2-3
TGCAGTGCTCAAGTAACCCAGGATACGCAGTATTTT
CSAQVTQDTQYF
>TRBV24-1|NA|TRBD2|TRBJ2-1
TGTGCCACCAGTGGTCCGGCTAGCGGAAGCTCCTACAATGAGCAGTTCTTC
CATSGPASGSSYNEQFF
>TRBV24-1|many|NA|TRBJ2-2
TGTGCCACCAGTGATGAGACGGAGAACACCGGGGAGCTGTTTTTT
CATSDETENTGELFF
>TRBV7-8|NA|NA|TRBJ2-4
TGTGCCAGCAGCATCGGGACGGTGGCCAAAAACATTCAGTACTTC
CASSIGTVAKNIQYF
>TRBV12-3/TRBV12-4|NA|NA|TRBJ1-5
TGTGCCAGCAGTTTCAACGGAATCAATCAGCCCCAGCATTTT
CASSFNGINQPQHF
>TRBV28|NA|NA|TRBJ1-4
TGTGCCAGCAGTTTAATATCAACTAATGAAAAACTGTTTTTT
CASSLISTNEKLFF
>TRBV4-2|few|TRBD2|TRBJ2-1
TGTGCCAGCAGCCAAGAAGCGGGGGGGTTCTACAATGAGCAGTTCTTC
CASSQEAGGFYNEQFF
>TRBV5-1|NA|NA|TRBJ2-3
TGCGCCAGCAGCACGGGCCCGGGAGCGGATACGCAGTATTTT
CASSTGPGADTQYF
>TRBV11-2|NA|TRBD1|TRBJ2-1
TGTGCCAGCAGCCCCTGGGACAGAACTTACAATGAGCAGTTCTTC
CASSPWDRTYNEQFF
>TRBV6-1|many|NA|TRBJ2-1
TGTGCCAGCAGTCAGGGACTCGATAGCTCCTACAATGAGCAGTTCTTC
CASSQGLDSSYNEQFF
>TRBV11-1|once|TRBD2|TRBJ2-2
TGTGCCAGCAGCCCCGGCCGACTAGCGGGCACGAACACCGGGGAGCTGTTTTTT
CASSPGRLAGTNTGELFF
>TRBV12-3/TRBV12-4|NA|NA|TRBJ2-3
TGTGCCAGCAGGCAGGGGAGGGCGAGCGATACGCAGTATTTT
CASRQGRASDTQYF